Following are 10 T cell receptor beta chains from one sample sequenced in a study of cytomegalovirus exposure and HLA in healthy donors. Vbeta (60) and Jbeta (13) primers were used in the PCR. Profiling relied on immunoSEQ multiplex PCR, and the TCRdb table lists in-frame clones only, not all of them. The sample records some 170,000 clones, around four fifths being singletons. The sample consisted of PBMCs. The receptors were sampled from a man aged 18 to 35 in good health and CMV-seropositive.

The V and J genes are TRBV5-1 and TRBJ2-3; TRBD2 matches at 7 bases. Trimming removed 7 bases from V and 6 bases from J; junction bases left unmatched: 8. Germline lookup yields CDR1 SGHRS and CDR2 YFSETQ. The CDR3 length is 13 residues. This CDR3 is CASVRDGGDTQYF. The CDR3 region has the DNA TGCGCCAGCGTCAGGGACGGGGGGGATACGCAGTATTTT.

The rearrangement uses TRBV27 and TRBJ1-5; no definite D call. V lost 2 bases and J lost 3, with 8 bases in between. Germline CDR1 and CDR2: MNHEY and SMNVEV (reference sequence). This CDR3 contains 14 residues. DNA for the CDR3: TGTGCCAGCAGTTTAGGGCCATACAATCAGCCCCAGCATTTT. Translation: CASSLGPYNQPQHF.

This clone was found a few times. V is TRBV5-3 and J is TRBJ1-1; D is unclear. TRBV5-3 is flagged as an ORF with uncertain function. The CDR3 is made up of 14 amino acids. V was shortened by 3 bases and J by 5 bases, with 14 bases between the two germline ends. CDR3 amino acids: CARSSPEGGTEAFF. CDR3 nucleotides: TGTGCCAGAAGCTCCCCGGAGGGTGGGACTGAAGCTTTCTTT.

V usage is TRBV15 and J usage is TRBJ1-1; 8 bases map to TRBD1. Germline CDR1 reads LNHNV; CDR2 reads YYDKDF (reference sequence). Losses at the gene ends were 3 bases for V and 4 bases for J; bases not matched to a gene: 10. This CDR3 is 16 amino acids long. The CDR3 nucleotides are TGTGCCACCAGCAGGGCCCCGGACAGGGAAGGCACTGAAGCTTTCTTT. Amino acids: CATSRAPDREGTEAFF.

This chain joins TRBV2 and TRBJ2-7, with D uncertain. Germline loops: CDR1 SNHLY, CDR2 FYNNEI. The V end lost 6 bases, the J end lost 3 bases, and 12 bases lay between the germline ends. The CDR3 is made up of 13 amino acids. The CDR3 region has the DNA TGTGCCAGCAGGGCCGGGTTGGGCTACGAGCAGTACTTC. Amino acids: CASRAGLGYEQYF.

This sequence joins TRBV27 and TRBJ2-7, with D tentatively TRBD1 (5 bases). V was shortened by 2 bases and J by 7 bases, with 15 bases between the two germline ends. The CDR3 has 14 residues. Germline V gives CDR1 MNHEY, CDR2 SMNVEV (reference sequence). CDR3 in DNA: TGTGCCAGCAGTTTAGATCAGGGAACGCGGGAGCAGTACTTC. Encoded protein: CASSLDQGTREQYF.

CDR3: CASSAGQDGYTF. The CDR3 region has the DNA TGCGCCAGCAGCGCCGGACAGGATGGCTACACCTTC. The rearrangement uses TRBV5-1 and TRBJ1-2; 7 nucleotides agree with TRBD1. Unmatched junction bases numbered 3, after V lost 4 bases and J lost 6 bases. The germline gives CDR1 SGHRS, CDR2 YFSETQ. The CDR3 contains 12 residues.

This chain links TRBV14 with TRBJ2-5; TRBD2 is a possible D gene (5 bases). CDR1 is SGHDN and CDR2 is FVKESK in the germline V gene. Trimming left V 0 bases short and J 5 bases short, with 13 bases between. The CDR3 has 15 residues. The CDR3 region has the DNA TGTGCCAGCAGCCAAGAAAGTGGGTGGAGGGAGACCCAGTACTTC. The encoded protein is CASSQESGWRETQYF.

The CDR3 nucleotides read TGCGCCAGCAGCCATCGGAGCCTCTATGGCTACACCTTC. The encoded protein is CASSHRSLYGYTF. V is TRBV4-1 and J is TRBJ1-2; D is uncertain. Trimming took 3 bases from V and 4 from J, leaving 9 bases between them. CDR1 MGHRA and CDR2 YSYEKL come from the germline V gene. CDR3 length: 13 amino acids.

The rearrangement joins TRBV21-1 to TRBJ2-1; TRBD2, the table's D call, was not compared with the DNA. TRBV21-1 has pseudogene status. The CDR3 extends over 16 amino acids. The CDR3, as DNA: TGTGCCAGCAGCAAACGGCGGGAGGGTGGTGTGAATGAGCAGTTCTTC. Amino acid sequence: CASSKRREGGVNEQFF.